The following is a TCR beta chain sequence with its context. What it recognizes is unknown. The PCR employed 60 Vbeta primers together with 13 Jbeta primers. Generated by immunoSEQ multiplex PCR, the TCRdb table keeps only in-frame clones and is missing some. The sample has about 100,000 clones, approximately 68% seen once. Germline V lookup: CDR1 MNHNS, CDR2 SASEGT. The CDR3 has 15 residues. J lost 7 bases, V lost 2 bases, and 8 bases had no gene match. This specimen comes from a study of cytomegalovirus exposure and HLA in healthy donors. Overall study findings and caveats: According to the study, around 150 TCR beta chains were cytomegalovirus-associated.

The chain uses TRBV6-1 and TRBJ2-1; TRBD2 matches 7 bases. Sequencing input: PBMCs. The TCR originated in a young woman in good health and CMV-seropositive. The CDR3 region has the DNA TGTGCCAGCAGTGAACGTAGTGGGGGGGGGAATGAGCAGTTCTTC. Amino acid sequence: CASSERSGGGNEQFF.